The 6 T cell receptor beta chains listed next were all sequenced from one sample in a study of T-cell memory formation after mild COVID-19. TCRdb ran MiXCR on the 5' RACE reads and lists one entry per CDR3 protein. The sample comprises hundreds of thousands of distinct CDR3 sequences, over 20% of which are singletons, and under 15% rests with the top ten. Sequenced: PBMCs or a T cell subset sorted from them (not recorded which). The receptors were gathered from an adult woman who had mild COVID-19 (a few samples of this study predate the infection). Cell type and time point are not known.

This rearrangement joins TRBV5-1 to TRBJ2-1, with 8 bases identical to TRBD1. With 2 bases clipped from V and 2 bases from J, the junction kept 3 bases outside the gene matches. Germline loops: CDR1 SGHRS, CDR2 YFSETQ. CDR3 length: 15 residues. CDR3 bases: TGCGCCAGCAGCTTTACCAGGGGGCCCTACAATGAGCAGTTCTTC. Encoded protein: CASSFTRGPYNEQFF. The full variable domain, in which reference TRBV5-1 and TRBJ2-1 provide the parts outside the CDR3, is KAGVTQTPRYLIKTRGQQVTLSCSPISGHRSVSWYQQTPGQGLQFLFEYFSETQRNKGNFPGRFSGRQFSNSRSEMNVSTLELGDSALYLCASSFTRGPYNEQFFGPGTRLTVL.

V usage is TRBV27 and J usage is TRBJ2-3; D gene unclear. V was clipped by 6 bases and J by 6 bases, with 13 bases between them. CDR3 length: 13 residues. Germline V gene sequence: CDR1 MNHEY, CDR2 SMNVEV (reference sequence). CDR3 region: CASRTLRRDTQYF. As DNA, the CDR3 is TGTGCCAGCAGGACCTTAAGGCGGGATACGCAGTATTTT.

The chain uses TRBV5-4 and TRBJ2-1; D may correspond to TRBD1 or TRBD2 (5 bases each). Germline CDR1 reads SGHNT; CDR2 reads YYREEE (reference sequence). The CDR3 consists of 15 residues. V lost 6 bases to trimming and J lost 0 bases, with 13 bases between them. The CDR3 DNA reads TGTGCCAGCATCCGGGACGGAAGCTCCTACAATGAGCAGTTCTTC. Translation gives CASIRDGSSYNEQFF.

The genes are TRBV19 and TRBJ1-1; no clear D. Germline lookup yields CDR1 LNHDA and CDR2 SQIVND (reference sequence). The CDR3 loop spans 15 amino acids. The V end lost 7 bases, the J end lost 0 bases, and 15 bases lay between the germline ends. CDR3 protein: CASIPSNSLNTEAFF. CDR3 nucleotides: TGTGCCAGTATCCCATCGAACTCTCTGAACACTGAAGCTTTCTTT.

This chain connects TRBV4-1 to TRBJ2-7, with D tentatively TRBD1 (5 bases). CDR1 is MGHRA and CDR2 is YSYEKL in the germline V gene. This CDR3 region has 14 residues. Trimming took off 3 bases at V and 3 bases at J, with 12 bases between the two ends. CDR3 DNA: TGCGCCAGCAGCCAGGCTACCCAGGGCTACGAGCAGTACTTC. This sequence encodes CASSQATQGYEQYF.

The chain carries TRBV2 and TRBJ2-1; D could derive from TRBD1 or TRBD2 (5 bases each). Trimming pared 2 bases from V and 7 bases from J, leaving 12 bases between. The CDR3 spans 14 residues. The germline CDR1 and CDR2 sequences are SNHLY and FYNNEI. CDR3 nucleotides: TGTGCCAGCAGTGAAATGAGGGGATTTAATGAGCAGTTCTTC. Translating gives CASSEMRGFNEQFF. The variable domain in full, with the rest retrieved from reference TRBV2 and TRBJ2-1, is EPEVTQTPSHQVTQMGQEVILRCVPISNHLYFYWYRQILGQKVEFLVSFYNNEISEKSEIFDDQFSVERPDGSNFTLKIRSTKLEDSAMYFCASSEMRGFNEQFFGPGTRLTVL.